This TCR beta chain is from a study of beta chain features in type 1 diabetes. Overall study: Sorted cells from all samples, numbering some 99,000,000, were examined. Study outcomes and limitations: Moderate yet significant TCRB CDR3 shortening was seen in Type 1 diabetes patients in all four CD4+ subsets.

There was one heparinised blood draw per donor, averaging around 120 mL. The whole isolated RNA underwent reverse transcription, so sequencing captured expressed TCRB transcripts. Sequencing used immunoSEQ multiplex PCR; TCRdb keeps in-frame clones, though not all of them. The sample comprises 300,000 or so clones, around 8.5% of which are singletons, and about 1% rests with the top ten. As concerns this clone: Its antigen is currently unknown.

The CDR3 has 15 amino acids. The germline gives CDR1 SGHRS, CDR2 YFSETQ. The trim removed 4 bases at V and 5 bases at J, leaving 10 bases unmatched. This chain links TRBV5-1 with TRBJ2-7; 9 bases fit TRBD1. What was sequenced was central memory CD4+ T cells from blood. This TCR derives from a man younger than 45 with type 1 diabetes. This CDR3 reads CASSRLGQGFDEQYF. The CDR3 nucleotides read TGCGCCAGCAGCCGCTTAGGACAGGGGTTTGACGAGCAGTACTTC.